A single TCR beta chain is shown here with its context. This clonotype showed up just a few times. No cognate antigen has been identified for it. Per-base quality was not reported, and no clone a single base away is much larger than it. Sequencing took place on an Illumina HiSeq 2500. Quantitative 5'-RACE with molecular barcodes was the method used to prepare the TCR beta libraries. As for how the authors treated the data: A new computational method based on a probabilistic model of VDJ rearrangement was used to identify disease-linked TCR variants. TCRdb took the public reads, trimmed them with fastp at Q25, ran MiXCR for clone calling and kept in-frame beta chains. Under each unique CDR3 protein, matching rows form one entry showing the most common genes and DNA. The V and J calls follow TCRdb's processing rather than the paper's. The sample data list fewer than 200,000 distinct CDR3 sequences, and 8.5% to 10% of these were observed just once. The ten largest clones represent less than 15% of the sample.

The cysteine opens and the phenylalanine closes a CDR3 of 16 amino acids. Of all the DNA, just the CDR3 is kept, 48 bases in frame from base 1. Relative to germline, V is 2 bases shorter and J is 0 bases shorter, with 12 bases between their ends. The data are from a study of CD8 T cells in ankylosing spondylitis (dated by TCRdb to 2015 to 2018). Describing the broader study: The study profiled T cell receptor beta repertoires in healthy donors and ankylosing spondylitis patients to find disease-linked TCR variants. In total, the full study cohort was made up of roughly 100 healthy donors and about two dozen ankylosing spondylitis patients. Samples of peripheral blood were taken, and for ankylosing spondylitis patients, synovial fluid was collected as well. Overall study outcomes, separate from this receptor: Significant enrichment of the disease-linked clones was reported in matched synovial fluid samples from ankylosing spondylitis patients. A TCR beta motif made up of several highly homologous amino acid variants appeared to be characteristic of blood from ankylosing spondylitis patients. Some motif variants were previously reported in synovial fluid and blood of reactive arthritis patients, suggesting common disease-initiation mechanisms. In peripheral blood, the disease-linked clones were found at relatively low frequencies and had a CD8+ phenotype.

Recombination linked TRBV12-3 or TRBV12-4 to TRBJ2-3; TRBD2 is a weak D gene call, 6 bases matching. The sequenced sample was blood, either unsorted or a sorted T cell fraction (not recorded which). The receptor's source is a female donor with ankylosing spondylitis or in good health (not recorded which). The CDR3 sequence is CASSLILASSTDTQYF. The DNA is as follows: TGTGCCAGCAGTTTAATCCTAGCGTCTAGCACAGATACGCAGTATTTT.